What follows is one TCR beta chain and its context. Its matching antigen is unknown. This entry comes from a study of graft-versus-host responses after intestinal transplantation. Here immunoSEQ multiplex PCR was the method, and the copy in TCRdb shows in-frame clones only, minus some. The sample shows fewer than 130,000 clones, approximately 92% of them seen only once. Germline CDR1 is KGHSH and CDR2 is LQKENI. V was clipped by 4 bases and J by 6 bases, with 15 bases between them. This CDR3 region has 14 residues. This sequence joins TRBV18 and TRBJ1-2; TRBD1 might be the D (5 bases). The source of this sequence is a human donor who received an intestinal transplant. Sequencing used unstimulated CD8+ T cells sorted from spleen or lymph node cells, obtained before intestinal transplant. The CDR3 DNA reads as TGTGCCAGCTCACATGATCCGGGGCGAAATGGCTACACCTTC. Translating gives CASSHDPGRNGYTF.